This T cell receptor (beta chain) was recorded in a study of shared clonotypes between healthy human individuals. Overall study results and limits: Among non-shared clonotypes, generation probabilities were lower than among those shared by all four donors.

CDR3 length: 15 residues. The germline V and J ends were trimmed by 0 bases and 1 base, with 9 bases remaining between them. Looked up from germline, CDR1 is MGHRA and CDR2 is YSYEKL. As originally analysed: ImmunoSEQ gave junction-only sequences without quality scores, so filtering differed. Assay used: immunoSEQ multiplex PCR; TCRdb lists only in-frame clones, some missing. V, J and clone size were drawn from that table, and D and trimming were deduced from the DNA. The data show a few million clones, over 85% seen once. CD45RA-negative memory and CD45RA+ naive subsets were split from the CD4+ cells. A note on this clone: Its specificity is not known.

This rearrangement joins TRBV4-1 to TRBJ1-2; no clear D gene. This TCR derives from a man between 18 and 35 years old in good health. Some clones in this sample may be carry-over from other donors' samples. Specimen: naive CD4+ T cells from PBMCs. Subset noted: CD45RA+ positively selected. CDR3 sequence reads: CASSQEHSINYGYTF. CDR3 bases: TGCGCCAGCAGCCAAGAGCACAGCATTAACTATGGCTACACCTTC.